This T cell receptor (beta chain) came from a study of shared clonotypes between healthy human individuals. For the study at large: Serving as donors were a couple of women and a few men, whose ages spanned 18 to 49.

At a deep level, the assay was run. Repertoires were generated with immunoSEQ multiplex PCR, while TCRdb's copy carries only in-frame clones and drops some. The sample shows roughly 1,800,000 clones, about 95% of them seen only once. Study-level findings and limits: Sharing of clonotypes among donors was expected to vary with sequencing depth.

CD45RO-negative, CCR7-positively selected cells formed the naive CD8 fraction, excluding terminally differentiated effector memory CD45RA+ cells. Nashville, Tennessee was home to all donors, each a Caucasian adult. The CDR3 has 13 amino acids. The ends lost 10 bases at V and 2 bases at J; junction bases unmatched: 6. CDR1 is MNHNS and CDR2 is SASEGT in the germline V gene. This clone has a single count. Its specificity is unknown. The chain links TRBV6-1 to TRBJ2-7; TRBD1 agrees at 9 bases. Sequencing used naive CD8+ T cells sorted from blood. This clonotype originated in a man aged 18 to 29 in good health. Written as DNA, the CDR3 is TGTGCCATACCCGGGACAGGGCCCTACGAGCAGTACTTC. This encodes CAIPGTGPYEQYF.